This TCR beta chain was retrieved from a study of blood T cell repertoires in COVID-19. Study as a whole: Sample material is recorded as cDNA or gDNA derived from T cells, B-cell-depleted T cells, or PBMCs.

Produced via immunoSEQ multiplex PCR; TCRdb's table is partial and in-frame only. The table has 350,000 to 500,000 clones, approximately 90% seen once. The CDR3 spans 13 residues. The V gene's germline CDR1 is SEHNR and CDR2 FQNEAQ (reference sequence). V was clipped by 3 bases and J by 10 bases, with 10 bases between them. The cohort comprised adults aged 18 to 89 years residing in about 25 US areas. The sequence was collected from a woman aged 18-30 years who had been exposed to COVID-19. The material sequenced was PBMCs or T cells enriched from blood (not recorded which). This rearrangement joins TRBV7-9 to TRBJ1-6; tentatively, D is TRBD1 (5 bases). The CDR3 bases are TGTGCCAGCAGCTTGGGAGGGGAATCACCCCTCCACTTT. It encodes CASSLGGESPLHF.